The TCR beta chain under discussion was sequenced for a study of shared clonotypes between healthy human individuals. The V gene lost 6 bases and the J gene lost 3 bases, with 11 bases spanning the gap. Germline CDR1 and CDR2: MNHNY and SVGAGI (reference sequence). The CDR3 sequence is 14 residues long. This table comes from immunoSEQ multiplex PCR, and its TCRdb copy is limited to in-frame clones, with some not included. The table shows about 2.3 million clones, with roughly 92% occurring only once. This chain uses TRBV6-6 with TRBJ1-4; no clear D. Sequencing input: naive CD4+ T cells from PBMCs. The subset: CD45RA+ positively selected. This clonotype originated in a man between 18 and 29 years old in good health. Some clones in this sample may be carry-over from other donors' samples. For the CDR3, the DNA is TGTGCCAGCAGGGCCAGTACCCCTAATGAAAAACTGTTTTTT. This encodes CASRASTPNEKLFF.